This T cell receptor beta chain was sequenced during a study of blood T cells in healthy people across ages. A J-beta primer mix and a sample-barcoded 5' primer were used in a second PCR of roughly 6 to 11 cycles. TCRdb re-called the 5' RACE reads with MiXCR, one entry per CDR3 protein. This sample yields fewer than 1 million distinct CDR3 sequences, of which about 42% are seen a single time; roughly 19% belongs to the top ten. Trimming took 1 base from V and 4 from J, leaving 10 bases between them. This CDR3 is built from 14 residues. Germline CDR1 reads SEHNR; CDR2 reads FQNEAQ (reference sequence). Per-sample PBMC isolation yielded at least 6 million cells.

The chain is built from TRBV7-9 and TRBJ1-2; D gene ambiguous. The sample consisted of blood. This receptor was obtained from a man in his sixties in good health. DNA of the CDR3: TGTGCCAGCAGCTTAGATTTTTCGTCCTATGGCTACACCTTC. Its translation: CASSLDFSSYGYTF.